This TCR beta chain was sequenced during a study of blood T cell repertoires in COVID-19. The ends lost 4 bases at V and 5 bases at J; junction bases unmatched: 9. The CDR3 runs to 16 residues. In germline, CDR1 is SGHNT, CDR2 YYREEE (reference sequence). Authors' analysis steps: Reference gene primer amplification yielded estimated nucleated cell counts. TCRdb keeps only in-frame clones here, not all; method: immunoSEQ multiplex PCR. D and trimming were read from the DNA, whereas the V and J calls and clone size are those reported in that table. The profile shows about 260,000 clones, about 80% of them singletons.

The chain is built from TRBV5-4 and TRBJ2-2; TRBD2 agrees at 9 bases. The source of this sequence is an elderly woman with acute or convalescent COVID-19. Material for sequencing was peripheral blood. The CDR3 loop is CASSGIAGDGTGELFF. The CDR3 DNA reads as TGTGCCAGCAGCGGTATAGCGGGGGACGGGACCGGGGAGCTGTTTTTT.